This paragraph covers one T cell receptor beta chain sequence. Trimming took 4 bases from V and 10 from J, leaving 13 bases between them. In germline, CDR1 is SQVTM, CDR2 ANQGSEA. CDR3 length: 11 residues. Source study methods: Amplification from reference gene primers served as the basis for estimated nucleated cell counts. Assay: immunoSEQ multiplex PCR; the TCRdb copy retains only in-frame clones and omits some. That table is the source of V, J and clone size, and D and trimming were worked out from the DNA. The sample lists 150,000 to 200,000 clones, about 81% occurring once. These data belong to a study of blood T cell repertoires in COVID-19. The overall study: PBMCs, B-cell-depleted T cells, or T cells provided the cDNA or gDNA that made up the material.

One Seattle source followed patients from active infection through their disease course. The TCR comes from an elderly woman with COVID-19, enrolled during active disease. The gene calls are TRBV29-1 and TRBJ1-1; perhaps TRBD1 as D (5 bases). Sequenced sample: peripheral blood. In DNA, the CDR3 is TGCAGCGTTGGTAGGGAGGGGTCAGCTTTCTTT. It is translated as CSVGREGSAFF.